This T cell receptor beta chain emerged from a study of shared clonotypes between healthy human individuals. This clone showed up just a few times. As yet, its antigen is unknown. Findings of the study overall: Naive subsets generally exceeded memory subsets in estimated richness.

Per the germline V gene, CDR1 is MNHEY and CDR2 is SVGAGI. V shed 2 bases and J 5 bases; nucleotides not matched to a gene: 8. This CDR3 region has 16 residues. The table came from immunoSEQ multiplex PCR; TCRdb's copy has only in-frame clones and leaves some out. The sample has 950,000 to 1,300,000 clones, roughly 80% seen once. Sequenced material: memory CD4+ T cells sorted from blood. The subset here: CD45RA-negative fraction. The chain combines TRBV6-5 with TRBJ2-4; 8 nucleotides align to TRBD2. The sequence was collected from a man between 18 and 35 years old in good health. DNA of the CDR3: TGTGCCAGCAGTTACGAGAGCGGGAGTGGCGAAAACATTCAGTACTTC. Protein product: CASSYESGSGENIQYF.